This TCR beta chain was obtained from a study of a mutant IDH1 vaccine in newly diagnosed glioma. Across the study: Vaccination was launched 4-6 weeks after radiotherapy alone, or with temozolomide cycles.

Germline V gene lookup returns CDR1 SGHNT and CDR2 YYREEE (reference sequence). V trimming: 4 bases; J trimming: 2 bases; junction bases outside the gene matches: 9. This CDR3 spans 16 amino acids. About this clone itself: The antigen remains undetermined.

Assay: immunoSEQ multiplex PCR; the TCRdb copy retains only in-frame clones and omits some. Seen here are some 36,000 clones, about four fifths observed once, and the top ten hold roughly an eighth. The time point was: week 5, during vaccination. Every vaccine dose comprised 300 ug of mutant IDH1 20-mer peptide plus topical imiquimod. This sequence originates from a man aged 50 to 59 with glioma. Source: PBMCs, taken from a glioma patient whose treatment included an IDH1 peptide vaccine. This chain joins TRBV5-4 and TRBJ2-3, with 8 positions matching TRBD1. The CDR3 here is CASSQQGGVFTDTQYF. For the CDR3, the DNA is TGTGCCAGCAGCCAACAGGGGGGAGTCTTCACAGATACGCAGTATTTT.